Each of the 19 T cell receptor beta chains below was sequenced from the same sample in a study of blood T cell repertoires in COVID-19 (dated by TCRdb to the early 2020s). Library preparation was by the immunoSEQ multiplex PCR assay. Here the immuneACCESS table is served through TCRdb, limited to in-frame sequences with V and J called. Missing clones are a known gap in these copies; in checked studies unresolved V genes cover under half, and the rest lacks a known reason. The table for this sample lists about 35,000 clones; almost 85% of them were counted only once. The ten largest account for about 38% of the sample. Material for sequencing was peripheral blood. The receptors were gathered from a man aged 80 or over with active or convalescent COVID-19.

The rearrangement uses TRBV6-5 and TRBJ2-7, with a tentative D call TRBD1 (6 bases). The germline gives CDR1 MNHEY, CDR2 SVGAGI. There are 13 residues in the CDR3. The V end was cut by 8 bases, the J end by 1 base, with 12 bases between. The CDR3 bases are TGTGCCAGCGGGGCAGGGGAATCCTACGAGCAGTACTTC. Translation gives CASGAGESYEQYF.

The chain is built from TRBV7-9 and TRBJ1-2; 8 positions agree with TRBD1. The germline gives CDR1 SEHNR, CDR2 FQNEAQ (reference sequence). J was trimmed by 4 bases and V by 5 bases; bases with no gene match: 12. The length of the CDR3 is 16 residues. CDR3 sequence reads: CASSRPSGTGLYGYTF. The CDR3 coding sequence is TGTGCCAGCAGCCGTCCATCCGGGACAGGTCTCTATGGCTACACCTTC.

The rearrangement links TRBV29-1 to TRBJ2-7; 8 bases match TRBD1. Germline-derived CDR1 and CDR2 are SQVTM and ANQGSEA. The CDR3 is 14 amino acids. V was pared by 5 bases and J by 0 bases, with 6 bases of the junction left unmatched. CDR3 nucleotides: TGCAGCGTTATGGACAGGGATCGCTCCTACGAGCAGTACTTC. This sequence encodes CSVMDRDRSYEQYF.

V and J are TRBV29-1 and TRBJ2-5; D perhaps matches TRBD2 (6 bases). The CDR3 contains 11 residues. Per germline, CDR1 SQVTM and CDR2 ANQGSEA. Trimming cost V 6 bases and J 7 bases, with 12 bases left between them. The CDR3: CSVGVGGTQYF. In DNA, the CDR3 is TGCAGCGTGGGAGTCGGGGGGACCCAGTACTTC.

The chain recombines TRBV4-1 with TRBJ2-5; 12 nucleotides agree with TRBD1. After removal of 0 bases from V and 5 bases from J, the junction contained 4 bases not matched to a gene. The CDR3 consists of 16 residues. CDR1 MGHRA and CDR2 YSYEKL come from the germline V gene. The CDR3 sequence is CASSQEKGTGGETQYF. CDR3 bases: TGCGCCAGCAGCCAAGAAAAAGGGACAGGGGGCGAGACCCAGTACTTC.

The CDR3 sequence is CASSLGLYNEQFF. The DNA of the CDR3 is TGCGCCAGCAGCCTAGGACTCTACAATGAGCAGTTCTTC. The chain combines TRBV4-1 with TRBJ2-1, with D tentatively TRBD2 (5 bases). The CDR3 length is 13 residues. The germline V gene has CDR1 MGHRA and CDR2 YSYEKL. V was pared by 4 bases and J by 3 bases, with 7 bases between.

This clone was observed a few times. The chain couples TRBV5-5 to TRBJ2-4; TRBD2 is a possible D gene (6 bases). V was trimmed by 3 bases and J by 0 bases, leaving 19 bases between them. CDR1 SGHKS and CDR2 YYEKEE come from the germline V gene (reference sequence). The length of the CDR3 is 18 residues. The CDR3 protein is CASSSGGAAELAKNIQYF. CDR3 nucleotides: TGTGCCAGCAGCTCAGGCGGGGCGGCTGAGCTAGCCAAAAACATTCAGTACTTC. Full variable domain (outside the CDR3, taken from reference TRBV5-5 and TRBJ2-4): DAGVTQSPTHLIKTRGQQVTLRCSPISGHKSVSWYQQVLGQGPQFIFQYYEKEERGRGNFPDRFSARQFPNYSSELNVNALLLGDSALYLCASSSGGAAELAKNIQYFGAGTRLSVL.

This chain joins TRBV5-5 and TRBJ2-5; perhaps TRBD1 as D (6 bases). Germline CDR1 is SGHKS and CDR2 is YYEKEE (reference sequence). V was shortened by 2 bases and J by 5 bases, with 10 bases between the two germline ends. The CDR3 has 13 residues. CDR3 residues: CASSFQGTETQYF. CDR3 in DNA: TGTGCCAGCAGCTTTCAGGGGACCGAGACCCAGTACTTC.

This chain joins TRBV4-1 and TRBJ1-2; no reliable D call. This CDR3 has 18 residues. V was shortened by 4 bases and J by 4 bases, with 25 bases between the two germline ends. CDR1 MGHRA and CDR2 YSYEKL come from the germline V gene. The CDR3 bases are TGCGCCAGCAGCCGAGGTACTTCGGACGCCCCTCGGGGCTATGGCTACACCTTC. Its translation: CASSRGTSDAPRGYGYTF.

Here the CDR3 reads CASATEGPRFF. The DNA of the CDR3 is TGTGCCAGTGCTACTGAAGGTCCTAGGTTCTTC. This chain connects TRBV12-3 or TRBV12-4 to TRBJ2-1, with D unclear. Between the trimmed V and J ends, which lost 9 bases and 15 bases, there was a span of 18 bases. The CDR3 sequence is 11 residues long.

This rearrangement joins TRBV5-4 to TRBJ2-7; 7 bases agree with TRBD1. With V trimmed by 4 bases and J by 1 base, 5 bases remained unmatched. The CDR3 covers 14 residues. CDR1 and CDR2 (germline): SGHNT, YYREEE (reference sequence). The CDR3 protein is CASSLSTGSYEQYF. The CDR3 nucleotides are TGTGCCAGCAGCCTTTCGACAGGGTCCTACGAGCAGTACTTC.

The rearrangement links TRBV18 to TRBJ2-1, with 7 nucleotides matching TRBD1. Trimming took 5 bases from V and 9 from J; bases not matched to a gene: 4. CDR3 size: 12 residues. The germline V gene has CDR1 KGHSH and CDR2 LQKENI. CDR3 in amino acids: CASSATGAEQFF. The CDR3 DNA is TGTGCCAGCTCAGCTACAGGGGCTGAGCAGTTCTTC.

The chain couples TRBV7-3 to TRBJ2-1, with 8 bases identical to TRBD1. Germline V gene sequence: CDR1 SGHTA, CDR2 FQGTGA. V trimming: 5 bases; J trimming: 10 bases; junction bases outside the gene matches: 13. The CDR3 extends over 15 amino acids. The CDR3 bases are TGTGCCAGCAGCCCCGCACCGGGACAGGCTGACGAGCAGTTCTTC. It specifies CASSPAPGQADEQFF.

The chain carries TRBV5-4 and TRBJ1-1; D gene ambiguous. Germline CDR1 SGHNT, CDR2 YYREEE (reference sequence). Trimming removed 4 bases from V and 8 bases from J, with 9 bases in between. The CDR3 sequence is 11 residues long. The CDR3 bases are TGTGCCAGCAGCGCGCCGGGGGAAGCTTTCTTT. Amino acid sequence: CASSAPGEAFF.

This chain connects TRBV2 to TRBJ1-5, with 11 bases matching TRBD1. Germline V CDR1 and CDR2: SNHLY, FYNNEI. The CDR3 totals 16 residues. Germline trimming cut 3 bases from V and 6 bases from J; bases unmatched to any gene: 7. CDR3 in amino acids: CASSDGTGGILQPQHF. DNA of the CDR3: TGTGCCAGCAGTGACGGGACAGGGGGGATTCTTCAGCCCCAGCATTTT.

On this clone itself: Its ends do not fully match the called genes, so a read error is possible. The CDR3 sequence is CASSRRGEVNF. DNA of the CDR3: TGTGCCAGCAGCCGGCGGGGGGAAGTAAACTTC. J is TRBJ1-2 and V is TRBV14; the D gene is possibly TRBD1 (5 bases). The germline CDR1 and CDR2 sequences are SGHDN and FVKESK. CDR3 size: 11 residues.

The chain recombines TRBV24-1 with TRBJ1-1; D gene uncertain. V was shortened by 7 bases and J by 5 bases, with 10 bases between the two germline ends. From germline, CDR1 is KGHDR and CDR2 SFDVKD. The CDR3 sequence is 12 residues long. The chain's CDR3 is CATSESGTEAFF. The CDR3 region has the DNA TGTGCCACCAGCGAAAGCGGGACTGAAGCTTTCTTT.

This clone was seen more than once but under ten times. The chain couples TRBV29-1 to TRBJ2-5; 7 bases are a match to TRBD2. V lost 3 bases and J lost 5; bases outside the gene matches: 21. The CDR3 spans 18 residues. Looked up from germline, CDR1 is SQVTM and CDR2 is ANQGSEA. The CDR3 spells CSVEGFRLAGLGWETQYF. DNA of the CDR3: TGCAGCGTTGAGGGGTTCCGGTTAGCCGGACTAGGTTGGGAGACCCAGTACTTC. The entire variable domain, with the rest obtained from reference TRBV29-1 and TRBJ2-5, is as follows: SAVISQKPSRDICQRGTSLTIQCQVDSQVTMMFWYRQQPGQSLTLIATANQGSEATYESGFVIDKFPISRPNLTFSTLTVSNMSPEDSSIYLCSVEGFRLAGLGWETQYFGPGTRLLVL.

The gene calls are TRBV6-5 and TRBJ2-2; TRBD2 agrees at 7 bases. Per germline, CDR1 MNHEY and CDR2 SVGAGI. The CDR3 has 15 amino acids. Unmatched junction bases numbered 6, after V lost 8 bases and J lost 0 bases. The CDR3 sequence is CASVVLAPNTGELFF. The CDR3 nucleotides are TGTGCCAGCGTCGTACTAGCGCCGAACACCGGGGAGCTGTTTTTT.